Listed here are 3 T cell receptor beta chains from one sample, sequenced in a study of T-cell reconstitution after alpha-beta-depleted transplantation in children. Unique molecular identifiers were used to barcode this TCRbeta library. TCRdb used MiXCR to reprocess the PCR reads, holding one entry per CDR3 protein. The table records fewer than 250,000 distinct CDR3 sequences, 8.2% of them present only once. Sequencing was performed on PBMCs, mostly from graft donor cells, taken 180 days after TCRalphabeta/CD19-depleted stem cell transplant. The source of these receptors is a male patient younger than 18 who had a stem cell transplant for acute lymphoblastic leukemia, so the T cells may come from the graft donor.

This clonotype was found many times. V usage is TRBV20-1 and J usage is TRBJ1-2, with D possibly TRBD1 on 6 matching bases. The CDR3 is 13 amino acids. Trimming left V 3 bases short and J 7 bases short, with 15 bases between. Germline V gene sequence: CDR1 DFQATT, CDR2 SNEGSKA (reference sequence). Here the CDR3 DNA reads TGCAGTGCTAGGGCCCCCGGGACAAGTGGCTACACCTTC. Protein product: CSARAPGTSGYTF.

Many counts were recorded for this clonotype. This sequence joins TRBV7-6 and TRBJ2-3; D is perhaps TRBD1 (6 bases). Germline V gene sequence: CDR1 SGHVS, CDR2 FNYEAQ. This CDR3 is built from 13 residues. The V and J ends lost 0 bases and 8 bases respectively, with 9 bases between them. The CDR3 coding sequence is TGTGCCAGCAGCTTAGCGGACAGCCTTACGCAGTATTTT. This translates into CASSLADSLTQYF.

This clonotype was seen more than once but under ten times. The rearrangement uses TRBV28 and TRBJ2-5, with TRBD1 matching over 9 bases. Trimming removed 4 bases from V and 5 bases from J; junction bases left unmatched: 8. The CDR3 sequence is 15 residues long. CDR1 and CDR2 (germline): MDHEN, SYDVKM. CDR3 protein: CASSSAGQGGETQYF. The CDR3 region has the DNA TGTGCCAGCAGTTCCGCGGGACAGGGAGGCGAGACCCAGTACTTC.